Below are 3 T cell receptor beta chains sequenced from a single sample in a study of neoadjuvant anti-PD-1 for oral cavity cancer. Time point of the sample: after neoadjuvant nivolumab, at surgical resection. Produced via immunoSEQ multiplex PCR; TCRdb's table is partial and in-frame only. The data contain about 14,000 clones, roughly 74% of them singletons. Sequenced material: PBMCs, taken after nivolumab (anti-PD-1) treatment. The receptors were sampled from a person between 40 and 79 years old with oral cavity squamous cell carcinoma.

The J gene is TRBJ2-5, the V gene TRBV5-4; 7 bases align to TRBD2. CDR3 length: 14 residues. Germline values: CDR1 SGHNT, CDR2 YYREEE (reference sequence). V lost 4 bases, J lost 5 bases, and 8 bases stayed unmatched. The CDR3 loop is CASSPMTSTETQYF. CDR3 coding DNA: TGTGCCAGCAGCCCGATGACTAGCACCGAGACCCAGTACTTC.

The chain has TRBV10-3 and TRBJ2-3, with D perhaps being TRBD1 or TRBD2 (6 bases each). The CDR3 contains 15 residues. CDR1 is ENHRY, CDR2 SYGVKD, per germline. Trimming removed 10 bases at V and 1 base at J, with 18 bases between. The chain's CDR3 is CATLEGEVGTDTQYF. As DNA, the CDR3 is TGTGCCACCCTGGAGGGGGAGGTTGGCACAGATACGCAGTATTTT.

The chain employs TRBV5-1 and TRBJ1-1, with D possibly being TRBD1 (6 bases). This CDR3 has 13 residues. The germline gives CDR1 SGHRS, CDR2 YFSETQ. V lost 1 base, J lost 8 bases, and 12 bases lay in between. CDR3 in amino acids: CASSLPGQQEAFF. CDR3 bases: TGCGCCAGCAGCTTGCCCGGACAGCAAGAAGCTTTCTTT.